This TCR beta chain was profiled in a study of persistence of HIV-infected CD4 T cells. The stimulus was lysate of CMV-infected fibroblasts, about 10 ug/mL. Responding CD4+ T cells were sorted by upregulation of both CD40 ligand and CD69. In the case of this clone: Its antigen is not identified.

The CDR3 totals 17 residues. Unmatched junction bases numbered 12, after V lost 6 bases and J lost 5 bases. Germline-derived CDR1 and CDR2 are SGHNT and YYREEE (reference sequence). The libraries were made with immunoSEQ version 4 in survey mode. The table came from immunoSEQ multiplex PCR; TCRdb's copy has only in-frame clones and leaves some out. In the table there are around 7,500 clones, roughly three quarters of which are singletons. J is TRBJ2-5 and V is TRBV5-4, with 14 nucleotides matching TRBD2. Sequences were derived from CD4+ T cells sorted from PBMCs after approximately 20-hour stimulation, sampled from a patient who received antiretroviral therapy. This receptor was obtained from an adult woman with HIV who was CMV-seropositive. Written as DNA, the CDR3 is TGTGCCAGCACCACCCCCGGGACTAGCGGGAGTGGGGAGACCCAGTACTTC. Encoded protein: CASTTPGTSGSGETQYF.